Below are 18 T cell receptor beta chains sequenced from a single sample in a study of T cell repertoires in aging, cancer and after chemotherapy. Amplification of TCR beta used genomic DNA extracted from peripheral blood. Rearranged V-D-J TRB sequences were amplified with a mixed TRB-A/B primer pool. One entry per CDR3 protein results from TCRdb running MiXCR on the multiplex PCR reads. The sample contains some 2,200 distinct CDR3 sequences, 30% to 40% of which appear only once. The sample comprised blood. These receptors all come from a human donor with a solid tumor.

The chain employs TRBV30 and TRBJ1-1, with D uncertain. The CDR3 runs to 15 residues. The V and J ends lost 0 bases and 3 bases respectively, with 14 bases between them. Germline CDR1 GTSNPN, CDR2 SVGIG (reference sequence). The CDR3 bases are TGTGCCTGGAGTGTACGACAATCGGGGTACACTGAAGCTTTCTTT. It codes for CAWSVRQSGYTEAFF.

This clonotype was recorded a few times. The V gene is TRBV27, the J gene TRBJ2-4; TRBD1 agrees at 9 bases. Germline V gene lookup returns CDR1 MNHEY and CDR2 SMNVEV (reference sequence). The ends lost 6 bases at V and 5 bases at J; junction bases unmatched: 8. The CDR3 runs to 15 residues. The CDR3 loop is CASSGQGIRENIQYF. The CDR3, as DNA: TGTGCCAGCAGCGGACAGGGGATTAGAGAAAACATTCAGTACTTC.

This clonotype was detected a few times. The gene calls are TRBV6-6 and TRBJ1-3, with D unresolved. V dropped 5 bases and J dropped 4 bases, with 6 bases sitting between them. In germline, CDR1 is MNHNY, CDR2 SVGAGI (reference sequence). The CDR3 runs to 12 residues. The DNA for the CDR3 is TGTGCCAGCAGTACCCAGGGAAACACCATATATTTT. Residues: CASSTQGNTIYF.

With regard to this clonotype: At one end the junction does not follow the germline gene, possibly because of a read error. The chain employs TRBV6-5 and TRBJ2-4, with 9 bases fitting TRBD1. Germline V lookup: CDR1 MNHEY, CDR2 SVGAGI. The CDR3 sequence is 13 residues long. Written as DNA, the CDR3 is TGTGCCATCAGTTCGACAGGGGGAAACATTCAGTACTTC. As protein: CAISSTGGNIQYF.

The rearrangement links TRBV13 to TRBJ2-3; tentative D call: TRBD2 (7 bases). Germline V gives CDR1 PRHDT, CDR2 FYEKMQ (reference sequence). Trimming took off 10 bases at V and 0 bases at J, with 17 bases between the two ends. The CDR3 runs to 15 residues. The CDR3 bases are TGTGCCACCTCTAGGGGGGGGGCTAGCACAGATACGCAGTATTTT. It translates to CATSRGGASTDTQYF.

Regarding this clonotype: It may be a read error: a sequence one base away is much more abundant. V gene TRBV11-3 combines with J gene TRBJ1-6, with 7 bases that match TRBD1. V gave up 5 bases and J gave up 10 bases; unmatched junction bases: 8. The CDR3 has 14 residues. CDR1 is SGHNT, CDR2 YENEEA, per germline. DNA of the CDR3: TGTGCCAGCAGCCACGGGACAGAGACATCACCCCTCCACTTT. Translated, it gives CASSHGTETSPLHF.

The J gene is TRBJ2-5, the V gene TRBV18; 11 bases agree with TRBD1. J gave up 6 bases and V 3 bases, and 6 bases lay outside the gene matches. This CDR3 comprises 15 residues. Germline V gives CDR1 KGHSH, CDR2 LQKENI. CDR3 protein: CASSPGTGGTKTQYF. The CDR3 nucleotides read TGTGCCAGCTCACCGGGGACAGGGGGAACCAAGACCCAGTACTTC.

The V and J genes are TRBV12-3 or TRBV12-4 and TRBJ2-7, with 9 nucleotides matching TRBD1. The CDR3 length is 16 residues. Trimming cost V 4 bases and J 7 bases; bases outside gene matches: 14. The CDR3 nucleotides are TGTGCCAGCAGTTCCCACCCGGGACAGGGCTCTTTGGAGCAGTACTTC. Translated: CASSSHPGQGSLEQYF.

This clonotype has only a few counts. The chain links TRBV7-2 to TRBJ1-4; D remains unclear. Trimming left V 1 base short and J 6 bases short, with 6 bases between. Germline loops: CDR1 SGHTA, CDR2 FQGNSA. The CDR3 is 13 residues long. As DNA, the CDR3 is TGTGCCAGCAGCTTAGTGGCGGATGAAAAACTGTTTTTT. The encoded protein is CASSLVADEKLFF.

This clonotype was seen more than once but under ten times. CDR3 residues: CASSIQGPNTEAFF. CDR3 in DNA: TGTGCCAGTAGTATCCAGGGGCCGAACACTGAAGCTTTCTTT. The chain is built from TRBV19 and TRBJ1-1, with D tentatively TRBD1 (6 bases). Between the trimmed V and J ends, which lost 3 bases and 1 base, there was a span of 9 bases. CDR1 LNHDA and CDR2 SQIVND come from the germline V gene (reference sequence). CDR3 length: 14 amino acids. The variable domain in full, with the rest retrieved from reference TRBV19 and TRBJ1-1, is DGGITQSPKYLFRKEGQNVTLSCEQNLNHDAMYWYRQDPGQGLRLIYYSQIVNDFQKGDIAEGYSVSREKKESFPLTVTSAQKNPTAFYLCASSIQGPNTEAFFGQGTRLTVV.

This CDR3 reads CASSSETGNEQFF. The CDR3 DNA reads as TGCGCCAGCAGCTCGGAGACGGGCAATGAGCAGTTCTTC. The chain carries TRBV5-1 and TRBJ2-1; D not resolved. The germline V gene encodes CDR1 SGHRS and CDR2 YFSETQ. CDR3 length equals 13 residues. With 3 bases removed from V and 6 bases from J, the gap between germline ends came to 10 bases.

The table lists this clonotype with a few counts. This chain links TRBV30 with TRBJ1-4; D is possibly TRBD1 (6 bases). The CDR3 totals 16 residues. CDR1 and CDR2 (germline): GTSNPN, SVGIG (reference sequence). The V end was cut by 7 bases, the J end by 0 bases, with 18 bases between. The CDR3 is CAYGQHGSATNEKLFF. CDR3 sequence (DNA): TGTGCCTACGGACAGCACGGGTCTGCAACTAATGAAAAACTGTTTTTT. The complete variable domain, with remaining parts taken from reference TRBV30 and TRBJ1-4, reads SQTIHQWPATLVQPVGSPLSLECTVEGTSNPNLYWYRQAAGRGLQLLFYSVGIGQISSEVPQNLSASRPQDRQFILSSKKLLLSDSGFYLCAYGQHGSATNEKLFFGSGTQLSVL.

This clonotype is judged medium-sized. The chain carries TRBV5-4 and TRBJ2-7; D unclear. The germline gives CDR1 SGHNT, CDR2 YYREEE (reference sequence). The CDR3 runs to 12 residues. Trimming pared 0 bases from V and 3 bases from J, leaving 4 bases between. The CDR3 loop reads CASSLGVYEQYF. CDR3 DNA: TGTGCCAGCAGCTTGGGGGTCTACGAGCAGTACTTC. Filled out from reference TRBV5-4 and TRBJ2-7, the complete variable domain reads ETGVTQSPTHLIKTRGQQVTLRCSSQSGHNTVSWYQQALGQGPQFIFQYYREEENGRGNFPPRFSGLQFPNYSSELNVNALELDDSALYLCASSLGVYEQYFGPGTRLTVT.

In this sample, this clonotype turned up a few times. J is TRBJ1-2 and V is TRBV6-1; 8 bases align to TRBD1. CDR1 MNHNS and CDR2 SASEGT come from the germline V gene. The junction had 15 bases not matched to a gene; V was cut back by 7 bases and J by 5 bases. The CDR3 contains 16 residues. The CDR3 coding sequence is TGTGCCAGCACCCGAAGGGCGGGACAGGCATCATATGGCTACACCTTC. This gives the protein CASTRRAGQASYGYTF.

The chain links TRBV18 to TRBJ2-1; D is unresolved. Trimming cost V 2 bases and J 4 bases, with 6 bases left between them. CDR1 and CDR2 from the germline V gene are KGHSH and LQKENI. CDR3 length equals 13 residues. CDR3 sequence: CASSPGSYNEQFF. CDR3 DNA: TGTGCCAGCTCACCAGGGTCGTACAATGAGCAGTTCTTC.

V gene TRBV4-2 combines with J gene TRBJ2-2, with 7 bases that match TRBD1. Germline V gene lookup returns CDR1 LGHNA and CDR2 YNFKEQ. The CDR3 is 14 amino acids. V trimming: 4 bases; J trimming: 5 bases; junction bases outside the gene matches: 4. CDR3 bases: TGTGCCAGCAGCCGAGGGACAGCTACCGGGGAGCTGTTTTTT. Protein sequence: CASSRGTATGELFF.

This clonotype is medium-sized by share. This chain connects TRBV27 to TRBJ2-1, with unresolved D. The V end was cut by 4 bases, the J end by 9 bases, with 10 bases between. CDR3 length equals 12 residues. Per the germline V gene, CDR1 is MNHEY and CDR2 is SMNVEV (reference sequence). As DNA, the CDR3 is TGTGCCAGCAGTTCCCCAGGTACTGAGCAGTTCTTC. Translating gives CASSSPGTEQFF.

The rearrangement uses TRBV5-1 and TRBJ2-7; 7 nucleotides agree with TRBD1. CDR1 and CDR2 (germline): SGHRS, YFSETQ. Germline trimming cut 0 bases from V and 0 bases from J; bases unmatched to any gene: 6. CDR3 size: 16 residues. This chain's CDR3 is CASSLGHRDSSYEQYF. The CDR3 region has the DNA TGCGCCAGCAGCTTGGGACACAGGGACAGCTCCTACGAGCAGTACTTC.